These T cell receptor beta chains were read from a single sample in a study of beta chain features in type 1 diabetes. Some clones are missing from TCRdb's copy, which holds only in-frame ones; the method was immunoSEQ multiplex PCR. There are 400,000 to 550,000 clones in the sample; roughly an eighth occur only once, and less than 0.06% lies in the top ten. Sequenced input: naive CD4+ T cells from blood. All receptors derive from a woman under 30 in good health. Each CDR3 is given with its conserved first and last residue. Each record gives: clone size, D gene, V gene, J gene, CDR3 DNA, CDR3 protein. The D gene is left open where the match is weak. Some rows have no size entry. The others give once, few or many, or a class for an expanded clone.

abundance: many
d_gene: .
v_gene: TRBV30
j_gene: TRBJ1-4
CDR3nt: TGTGCCTGGAGCCTCCAAGGTGGGAGGGAAAAACTGTTTTTT
CDR3aa: CAWSLQGGREKLFF

abundance: .
d_gene: .
v_gene: TRBV7-9
j_gene: TRBJ1-1
CDR3nt: TGTGCCAGCAGTGTGAACACTGAAGCTTTCTTT
CDR3aa: CASSVNTEAFF

abundance: .
d_gene: .
v_gene: TRBV29-1
j_gene: TRBJ2-3
CDR3nt: TGCAGCGTTGGACGGATAAGCACAGATACGCAGTATTTT
CDR3aa: CSVGRISTDTQYF

abundance: .
d_gene: .
v_gene: TRBV9
j_gene: TRBJ1-2
CDR3nt: TGTGCCAGCAGTGTGAACAGCAATAACTATGGCTACACCTTC
CDR3aa: CASSVNSNNYGYTF

abundance: few
d_gene: .
v_gene: TRBV28
j_gene: TRBJ1-6
CDR3nt: TGTTTGACCCGAACAGGGCCCGGTGGTTCACCCCTCCACTTT
CDR3aa: CLTRTGPGGSPLHF

abundance: .
d_gene: TRBD1
v_gene: TRBV11-1
j_gene: TRBJ1-2
CDR3nt: TGTGCCAGCAGCCCAGGACAGGGTCGGGGCTACACCTTC
CDR3aa: CASSPGQGRGYTF

abundance: .
d_gene: TRBD2
v_gene: TRBV7-2
j_gene: TRBJ2-7
CDR3nt: TGTGCCAGCAGCACAAAGGGCGGGAGTGGATACGAGCAGTACTTC
CDR3aa: CASSTKGGSGYEQYF

abundance: .
d_gene: TRBD1
v_gene: TRBV7-2
j_gene: TRBJ2-5
CDR3nt: TGTGCCAGCAGCCAAAACAGGGGGATCCAAGAGACCCAGTACTTC
CDR3aa: CASSQNRGIQETQYF

abundance: .
d_gene: .
v_gene: TRBV30
j_gene: TRBJ2-1
CDR3nt: TGTGCCTGGAGTGTATTCCGAACTACAGGGAGGTACAATGAGCAGTTCTTC
CDR3aa: CAWSVFRTTGRYNEQFF

abundance: few
d_gene: .
v_gene: TRBV10-3
j_gene: TRBJ2-4
CDR3nt: TGTGCCATCAGTGAGGCGGGCAAAAACATTCAGTACTTC
CDR3aa: CAISEAGKNIQYF

abundance: .
d_gene: .
v_gene: TRBV16
j_gene: TRBJ2-1
CDR3nt: TGTGCCAGCAGCCAATCTAAGGTTGAGCAGTTCTTC
CDR3aa: CASSQSKVEQFF

abundance: few
d_gene: .
v_gene: TRBV9
j_gene: TRBJ1-1
CDR3nt: TGTGCCAGCAGCCCCTCTGTCGTCCACACTGAAGCTTTCTTT
CDR3aa: CASSPSVVHTEAFF

abundance: .
d_gene: .
v_gene: TRBV2
j_gene: TRBJ2-2
CDR3nt: TGTGCCAGCAGTGAACTACGAGCGGTCGGGGAGCTGTTTTTT
CDR3aa: CASSELRAVGELFF

abundance: few
d_gene: .
v_gene: TRBV4-1
j_gene: TRBJ2-4
CDR3nt: TGCGCCAGCAGCCCGATAACAGGACAGATAGCCAAAAACATTCAGTACTTC
CDR3aa: CASSPITGQIAKNIQYF

abundance: few
d_gene: TRBD1
v_gene: TRBV29-1
j_gene: TRBJ1-1
CDR3nt: TGCAGCGTAAACAGGGGTTACACTGAAGCTTTCTTT
CDR3aa: CSVNRGYTEAFF

abundance: .
d_gene: TRBD2
v_gene: TRBV5-4
j_gene: TRBJ2-1
CDR3nt: TGTGCCAGCAGCTTGGTAGCGGGAGGGCCAGGGAATGAGCAGTTCTTC
CDR3aa: CASSLVAGGPGNEQFF

abundance: .
d_gene: .
v_gene: TRBV7-2
j_gene: TRBJ2-7
CDR3nt: TGTGCCAGCAGCCTGGGACGGACGTACGAGCAGTACTTC
CDR3aa: CASSLGRTYEQYF

abundance: few
d_gene: .
v_gene: TRBV9
j_gene: TRBJ1-4
CDR3nt: TGTGCCAGCAGCGCCGACCTCACTAATGAAAAACTGTTTTTT
CDR3aa: CASSADLTNEKLFF

abundance: few
d_gene: .
v_gene: TRBV7-2
j_gene: TRBJ1-1
CDR3nt: TGTGCCAGCAGCCCACAGGGTGGCGGATTTGAAGCTTTCTTT
CDR3aa: CASSPQGGGFEAFF

abundance: .
d_gene: TRBD1
v_gene: TRBV30
j_gene: TRBJ1-4
CDR3nt: TGTGCCTGGAGTGGCCGGGACAGCATTAAAAAACTGTTTTTT
CDR3aa: CAWSGRDSIKKLFF

abundance: .
d_gene: .
v_gene: TRBV19
j_gene: TRBJ2-5
CDR3nt: TGTGCCAGTAACCGGTGGGGCGAGACCCAGTACTTC
CDR3aa: CASNRWGETQYF

abundance: .
d_gene: .
v_gene: TRBV4-1
j_gene: TRBJ2-5
CDR3nt: TGCGCCAGCAGCCTAACAGGGTTGGAGACCCAGTACTTC
CDR3aa: CASSLTGLETQYF

abundance: few
d_gene: .
v_gene: TRBV28
j_gene: TRBJ2-5
CDR3nt: TGTGCCAGCAGTCCCGGGGGCGGGGAGACCCAGTACTTC
CDR3aa: CASSPGGGETQYF

abundance: few
d_gene: TRBD1
v_gene: TRBV29-1
j_gene: TRBJ2-7
CDR3nt: TGCAGCGCTGTGGACAGGGGTTGGGACGAGCAGTACTTC
CDR3aa: CSAVDRGWDEQYF

abundance: .
d_gene: TRBD2
v_gene: TRBV7-2
j_gene: TRBJ2-3
CDR3nt: TGTGCCAGCAGCACTAGCGGGAGGGCCCCAGATACGCAGTATTTT
CDR3aa: CASSTSGRAPDTQYF

abundance: .
d_gene: .
v_gene: TRBV4-1
j_gene: TRBJ1-1
CDR3nt: TGCGTACCTGAAAGGAACACTGAAGCTTTCTTT
CDR3aa: CVPERNTEAFF

abundance: few
d_gene: .
v_gene: TRBV11-2
j_gene: TRBJ2-2
CDR3nt: TGTGCCAGCAGCCATCAGGGGTCCCCGAACACCGGGGAGCTGTTTTTT
CDR3aa: CASSHQGSPNTGELFF

abundance: few
d_gene: .
v_gene: TRBV10-3
j_gene: TRBJ1-1
CDR3nt: TGTGCCATCAACTTCGGCTTTAACACTGAAGCTTTCTTT
CDR3aa: CAINFGFNTEAFF

abundance: .
d_gene: .
v_gene: TRBV18
j_gene: TRBJ2-1
CDR3nt: TGTGCCAGCTCACCACCCGGACAGATACAGTCGTTCTTC
CDR3aa: CASSPPGQIQSFF

abundance: few
d_gene: .
v_gene: TRBV14
j_gene: TRBJ1-1
CDR3nt: TGTGCCAGCAGCCACGGGATGGTGGGAACTGAAGCTTTCTTT
CDR3aa: CASSHGMVGTEAFF

abundance: .
d_gene: .
v_gene: TRBV7-9
j_gene: TRBJ1-1
CDR3nt: TGTGCCCGTGACAGTATGAACACTGAAGCTTTCTTT
CDR3aa: CARDSMNTEAFF

abundance: .
d_gene: .
v_gene: TRBV29-1
j_gene: TRBJ1-1
CDR3nt: TGCAGCGGATCTACGGGGGGGAACACTGAAGCTTTCTTT
CDR3aa: CSGSTGGNTEAFF

abundance: many
d_gene: .
v_gene: TRBV30
j_gene: TRBJ2-6
CDR3nt: TGTGCCTGGAGTACCACCTGGGGTGGGGCCAACGTCCTGACTTTC
CDR3aa: CAWSTTWGGANVLTF

abundance: .
d_gene: TRBD1
v_gene: TRBV18
j_gene: TRBJ1-6
CDR3nt: TGTGCCAGCTCCCCCTTCGGGACAGCGGATTCACCCCTCCACTTT
CDR3aa: CASSPFGTADSPLHF